Listed below are T cell receptor beta chains from one sample, sequenced in a study of radiotherapy plus CTLA-4 blockade in lung cancer. Some clones are missing from TCRdb's copy, which holds only in-frame ones; the method was immunoSEQ multiplex PCR. The table lists about 85,000 clones, about 86% of them singletons. Sequences were derived from peripheral blood, sampled from a patient treated with radiotherapy plus ipilimumab. The receptor source for this set is a human donor with non-small cell lung cancer who had a partial response to radiotherapy plus ipilimumab. Each CDR3 is given with its conserved first and last residue. Each record gives: J gene, CDR3 length, V gene, CDR3 protein.

TRBJ2-3	13	TRBV11-3	CASSSRESDTQYF
TRBJ1-4	14	TRBV5-1	CASSSTGIDEKLFF
TRBJ2-1	15	TRBV27	CASTWGTRATGEQFF
TRBJ1-5	12	TRBV6-1	CASRPGNQPQHF
TRBJ1-1	14	TRBV6-5	CASSYSRSNTEAFF
TRBJ2-7	15	TRBV6-1	CASRSTGESSYEQYF
TRBJ1-4	15	TRBV7-8	CASSRIRDRLEKLFF
TRBJ1-1	13	TRBV9	CASSVRGGAEAFF
TRBJ1-1	17	TRBV5-4	CASSFDGTGQTNTEAFF
TRBJ1-2	14	TRBV18	CASSPLDSNYGYTF
TRBJ1-2	16	TRBV19	CASSIDGTWSPYGYTF
TRBJ1-1	15	TRBV10-3	CAISGWSRANTEAFF
TRBJ2-1	16	TRBV2	CASSEGWRGSYNEQFF
TRBJ1-6	16	TRBV6-6	CASRPQGDSYNSPLHF
TRBJ1-1	17	TRBV7-8	CASSLNREYRGNTEAFF
TRBJ2-1	14	TRBV5-5	CASIRLAGYNEQFF
TRBJ2-1	17	TRBV11-3	CASSPGPSGGFYNEQFF
NA	14	TRBV28	CASSLFPGRYEQYF
TRBJ1-1	13	TRBV7-8	CASSPDRASEAFF
TRBJ2-3	18	TRBV4-2	CASSLGTSGKSGTDTQYF
TRBJ2-3	11	TRBV15	CATLGTDTQYF
TRBJ2-7	14	TRBV10-3	CAISQAGGFYEQYF
TRBJ1-1	14	TRBV2	CASSSGQLNTEAFF
TRBJ1-5	15	TRBV4-1	CASSQGTGGYQPQHF
TRBJ1-5	15	TRBV10-3	CAIRQGDRGNQPQHF
TRBJ1-1	14	TRBV6-1	CASMAVQANTEAFF
TRBJ1-2	14	TRBV28	CASGQGQGARGYTF
TRBJ1-2	12	TRBV28	CAIWGGEGGYTF
TRBJ2-2	14	TRBV27	CASSSLSNTGELFF
TRBJ1-1	14	TRBV19	CASSSGTGISQAFF
TRBJ2-1	17	TRBV4-1	CASSQAGLTSVNNEQFF
TRBJ2-2	18	TRBV14	CASSQDGFLGADTGELFF
TRBJ2-2	15	TRBV6-1	CASSVNRVPPGELFF
TRBJ1-3	12	TRBV14	CASSQAGTEEVF
TRBJ2-2	15	TRBV5-6	CASSDTGGVTGELFF
TRBJ2-1	14	TRBV28	CASSRKTIGNEQFF
TRBJ2-2	16	TRBV27	CASSLAGVPNTGELFF
TRBJ2-5	13	TRBV10-1	CASSVDRSKTQYF
TRBJ2-5	14	TRBV29-1	CSVQFPLSRETQYF
TRBJ2-2	16	TRBV9	CASSVDSRAGIGELFF
TRBJ1-2	15	TRBV28	CASSQYKGGVYGYTF
TRBJ2-7	15	TRBV6-5	CASSATTGTAYEQYF
TRBJ1-2	13	TRBV19	CASSLGGNYGYTF
TRBJ2-1	16	TRBV9	CASSAAGRGSYNEQFF
TRBJ2-5	15	TRBV15	CATSRGGGGLETQYF
TRBJ1-5	14	TRBV2	CASNTGGRNQPQHF
TRBJ2-2	16	TRBV18	CASSPMGQGNTGELFF
TRBJ1-2	13	TRBV28	CASSLSGSEGYTF
TRBJ1-4	18	TRBV5-1	CASSPDGLTGLINEKLFF
TRBJ1-5	15	TRBV4-1	CASSPGQGSDQPQHF
TRBJ1-5	15	TRBV7-9	CASSSSGESNQPQHF
TRBJ2-1	14	TRBV5-1	CASSLDVVSNEQFF
TRBJ1-2	16	TRBV28	CASSSSVGQVNYGYTF
TRBJ2-5	12	TRBV28	CASRGGSETQYF